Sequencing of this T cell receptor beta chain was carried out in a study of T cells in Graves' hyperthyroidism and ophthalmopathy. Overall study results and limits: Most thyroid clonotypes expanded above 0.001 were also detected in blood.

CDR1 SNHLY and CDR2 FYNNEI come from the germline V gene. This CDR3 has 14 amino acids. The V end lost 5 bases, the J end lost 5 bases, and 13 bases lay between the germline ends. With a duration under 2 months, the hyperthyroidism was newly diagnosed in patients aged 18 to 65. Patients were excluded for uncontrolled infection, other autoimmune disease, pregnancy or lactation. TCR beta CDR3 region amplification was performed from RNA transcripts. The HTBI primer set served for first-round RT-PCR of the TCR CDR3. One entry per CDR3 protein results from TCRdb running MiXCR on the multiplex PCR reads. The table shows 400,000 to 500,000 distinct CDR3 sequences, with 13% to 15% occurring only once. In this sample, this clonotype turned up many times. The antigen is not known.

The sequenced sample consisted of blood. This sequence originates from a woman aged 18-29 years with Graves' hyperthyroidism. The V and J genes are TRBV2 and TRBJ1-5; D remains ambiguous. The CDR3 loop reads CASSKEEGYQPQHF. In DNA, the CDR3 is TGTGCCAGCAGTAAAGAGGAAGGGTATCAGCCCCAGCATTTT.